These 32 T cell receptor beta chains were sequenced from one sample in a study of blood T cells in healthy people across ages. PCR was performed a second time for 7 to 11 cycles using a sample-barcoded 5' primer and a J-beta primer mix. MiXCR, applied by TCRdb to the 5' RACE reads, yields one record per CDR3 protein. The sample lists about 780,000 distinct CDR3 sequences; 35% to 60% were seen once. Specimen: blood. The receptors derive from a man older than 75 in good health.

This chain connects TRBV7-2 to TRBJ2-3; the match to TRBD2 covers 12 bases. This CDR3 is built from 16 residues. Looked up from germline, CDR1 is SGHTA and CDR2 is FQGNSA. V trimming: 4 bases; J trimming: 4 bases; junction bases outside the gene matches: 6. CDR3 coding DNA: TGTGCCAGCAGCTCCCGGACTAGCGGGAACGCAGATACGCAGTATTTT. Translated, it gives CASSSRTSGNADTQYF.

On this clonotype itself: A much larger clone differs by one base, so this may be a read error. V gene TRBV6-6 combines with J gene TRBJ2-3, with D maybe TRBD2 (5 bases). V lost 3 bases to trimming and J lost 4 bases, with 11 bases between them. CDR3 length: 14 residues. CDR1 MNHNY and CDR2 SVGAGI come from the germline V gene (reference sequence). For the CDR3, the DNA is TGTGCCAGCAGTTATCCCGGGAACGCAGATACGCAGTATTTT. It yields the protein CASSYPGNADTQYF.

The sample holds a few counts of this clonotype. The CDR3 coding sequence is TGTGCCAGCAGTGATTGGGCAGCTGACAATGAGCAGTTCTTC. Encoded protein: CASSDWAADNEQFF. The rearrangement links TRBV25-1 to TRBJ2-1; D is ambiguous. The CDR3 covers 14 residues. Germline-derived CDR1 and CDR2 are MGHDK and SYGVNS. V lost 3 bases, J lost 5 bases, and 11 bases lay in between.

The chain is built from TRBV6-6 and TRBJ1-4; D is unresolved. This CDR3 region has 14 residues. CDR1 is MNHNY, CDR2 SVGAGI, per germline (reference sequence). The V gene lost 2 bases and the J gene lost 5 bases, with 9 bases spanning the gap. This CDR3 reads CASSYTDGNEKLFF. The DNA of the CDR3 is TGTGCCAGCAGTTACACGGACGGAAATGAAAAACTGTTTTTT.

J is TRBJ2-1 and V is TRBV30; no firm D call. Germline CDR1 GTSNPN, CDR2 SVGIG (reference sequence). V was clipped by 0 bases and J by 5 bases, with 8 bases between them. The length of the CDR3 is 13 residues. This chain's CDR3 is CAWSVRSHNEQFF. CDR3 sequence (DNA): TGTGCCTGGAGTGTACGGTCGCACAATGAGCAGTTCTTC.

J is TRBJ1-1 and V is TRBV29-1; D is perhaps TRBD1 (5 bases). Germline V gene data show CDR1 as SQVTM and CDR2 as ANQGSEA. The CDR3 is 12 residues long. V gave up 2 bases and J gave up 8 bases, with 12 bases separating them. The CDR3, as DNA: TGCAGCGTTGAAAAACGGGGGAAGGAAGCTTTCTTT. This sequence encodes CSVEKRGKEAFF.

The chain carries TRBV7-9 and TRBJ1-6; D unresolved. The CDR3 has 13 residues. The germline CDR1 and CDR2 sequences are SEHNR and FQNEAQ (reference sequence). The V end was cut by 0 bases, the J end by 14 bases, with 11 bases between. In nucleotides, the CDR3 is TGTGCCAGCAGCTTAGCAGGGCCCCCGACCCTCCACTTT. As protein: CASSLAGPPTLHF.

The chain has TRBV10-2 and TRBJ2-5; possibly TRBD2 for D (5 bases). Germline CDR1 is WSHSY and CDR2 is SAAADI. Trimming stripped 10 bases from V and 2 bases from J, with 11 bases between. This CDR3 has 12 amino acids. The CDR3 sequence: CATQRPQETQYF. DNA of the CDR3: TGCGCCACCCAGCGGCCTCAAGAGACCCAGTACTTC.

V usage is TRBV20-1 and J usage is TRBJ2-5, with 12 bases fitting TRBD2. V lost 6 bases to trimming and J lost 0 bases; unmatched junction nucleotides: 11. Looked up from germline, CDR1 is DFQATT and CDR2 is SNEGSKA (reference sequence). The CDR3 contains 17 residues. CDR3 in amino acids: CSATTSGGTMYQETQYF. The CDR3 DNA sequence: TGCAGTGCCACGACTAGCGGGGGCACAATGTACCAAGAGACCCAGTACTTC.

The J gene is TRBJ2-7, the V gene TRBV15; D remains ambiguous. CDR1 is LNHNV and CDR2 is YYDKDF in the germline V gene (reference sequence). The germline V and J ends were trimmed by 5 bases and 6 bases, with 11 bases remaining between them. There are 12 residues in the CDR3. The CDR3 spells CATSAPVGEQYF. The DNA for the CDR3 is TGTGCCACCAGCGCTCCGGTGGGCGAGCAGTACTTC.

The V gene is TRBV5-1, the J gene TRBJ2-3; D might be TRBD2 (6 bases). V gave up 2 bases and J gave up 2 bases, with 15 bases separating them. CDR3 size: 16 residues. CDR1 and CDR2 from the germline V gene are SGHRS and YFSETQ. The CDR3 coding sequence is TGCGCCAGCAGCTTTTCAAGACGGGACTTCACAGATACGCAGTATTTT. Translating gives CASSFSRRDFTDTQYF.

This clonotype was observed a handful of times. The chain couples TRBV5-1 to TRBJ2-1; TRBD2 agrees at 7 bases. J was trimmed by 7 bases and V by 2 bases; bases with no gene match: 12. In germline, CDR1 is SGHRS, CDR2 YFSETQ. The CDR3 sequence is 16 residues long. The CDR3 region has the DNA TGCGCCAGCAGCTTCGCTAGCGGCGGTTCCTGGAATGAGCAGTTCTTC. It yields the protein CASSFASGGSWNEQFF.

A word on this clonotype: Mismatch with germline at one junction end may stem from a read error. V gene TRBV28 combines with J gene TRBJ1-1; a weak D match, TRBD1 (6 bases). The CDR3 covers 14 residues. In germline, CDR1 is MDHEN, CDR2 SYDVKM. The chain's CDR3 is CASSFRGSDTETFF. DNA for the CDR3: TGTGCCAGCAGTTTCAGGGGCTCGGACACTGAAACTTTCTTT.

There are a few counts of this clonotype. The chain is built from TRBV29-1 and TRBJ2-7; either TRBD1 or TRBD2 may fit D (5 bases each). The CDR3 consists of 15 residues. Trimming stripped 7 bases from V and 2 bases from J, with 21 bases between. In germline, CDR1 is SQVTM, CDR2 ANQGSEA. The CDR3 DNA sequence: TGCAGCGCCCTAAACCGGGACGTCGTCACCTACGAGCAGTACTTC. This codes for CSALNRDVVTYEQYF.

There are a few counts of this clonotype. V usage is TRBV14 and J usage is TRBJ2-3; D tentatively reads TRBD1 or TRBD2 (5 bases each). The germline V gene has CDR1 SGHDN and CDR2 FVKESK. Between the trimmed V and J ends, which lost 2 bases and 2 bases, there was a span of 11 bases. This CDR3 region has 15 residues. The CDR3 reads CASSQRSGTTDTQYF. CDR3 coding DNA: TGTGCCAGCAGCCAACGATCCGGGACCACAGATACGCAGTATTTT.

This sequence joins TRBV28 and TRBJ2-7; 7 bases are shared with TRBD2. Germline CDR1 is MDHEN and CDR2 is SYDVKM. The CDR3 runs 14 residues. The CDR3 region has the DNA TGTGCTACGGCCCTCGAGCGGGGCTACAATGAGCAGTACTTC. It codes for CATALERGYNEQYF. The variable domain in full, with the rest retrieved from reference TRBV28 and TRBJ2-7, is DVKVTQSSRYLVKRTGEKVFLECVQDMDHENMFWYRQDPGLGLRLIYFSYDVKMKEKGDIPEGYSVSREKKERFSLILESASTNQTSMYLCATALERGYNEQYFGPGTRLTVT.

This clonotype was seen repeatedly, ten times or more. A much larger clone differs from this one at a single base, so this may be a read error. The chain has TRBV20-1 and TRBJ2-7; D is ambiguous. V dropped 0 bases and J dropped 7 bases, with 16 bases sitting between them. The CDR3 is 14 amino acids. Looked up from germline, CDR1 is DFQATT and CDR2 is SNEGSKA (reference sequence). This chain's CDR3 is CSARDSQTYNEQYF. The CDR3 nucleotides read TGCAGTGCTAGAGACTCGCAAACCTACAATGAGCAGTACTTC.

This clonotype came up a few times. This chain links TRBV6-1 with TRBJ2-7, with D possibly matching TRBD1 (5 bases). CDR1 MNHNS and CDR2 SASEGT come from the germline V gene. V lost 1 base to trimming and J lost 0 bases, with 7 bases between them. The CDR3 is 14 residues long. The CDR3 coding sequence is TGTGCCAGCAGTGAAGACAGGTCCTCCTACGAGCAGTACTTC. Translated: CASSEDRSSYEQYF.

The sample holds many counts of this clonotype. The J gene is TRBJ2-3, the V gene TRBV20-1, with TRBD2 matching 9 bases. The CDR3 extends over 13 amino acids. CDR1 is DFQATT, CDR2 SNEGSKA, per germline (reference sequence). The CDR3 coding sequence is TGCACAGTGAAAGCTAGCGGGATGGATACGCAGTATTTT. Its translation: CTVKASGMDTQYF.

This clonotype was picked up many times. This chain uses TRBV5-1 with TRBJ2-7; D gene uncertain. Trimming took off 4 bases at V and 3 bases at J, with 17 bases between the two ends. Germline CDR1 and CDR2: SGHRS and YFSETQ. The CDR3 contains 15 residues. The CDR3 region has the DNA TGCGCCAGCAGCCCGGATTCAGGTACTATCTACGAGCAGTACTTC. Residues: CASSPDSGTIYEQYF.

There are a few counts of this clonotype. The rearrangement joins TRBV29-1 to TRBJ2-7; 9 bases are shared with TRBD1. The CDR3 runs to 13 residues. Germline V CDR1 and CDR2: SQVTM, ANQGSEA. V gave up 6 bases and J gave up 3 bases; unmatched junction bases: 6. The CDR3 nucleotides are TGCAGCGTGACCGGGACAGGGAACTACGAGCAGTACTTC. This codes for CSVTGTGNYEQYF.

V and J are TRBV5-1 and TRBJ2-1, with a tentative D call TRBD2 (6 bases). This CDR3 is built from 13 residues. Looked up from germline, CDR1 is SGHRS and CDR2 is YFSETQ. The V and J ends lost 5 bases and 11 bases respectively, with 17 bases between them. The CDR3: CASRFRDWDKQFF. The CDR3 DNA follows: TGCGCCAGCAGATTCAGGGACTGGGATAAGCAGTTCTTC.

The rearrangement links TRBV4-3 to TRBJ2-1, with a weak D call TRBD2 (5 bases). Germline loops: CDR1 LGHNA, CDR2 YSLEER. V dropped 4 bases and J dropped 11 bases, with 18 bases sitting between them. There are 14 residues in the CDR3. The CDR3 is CASSLEGVSPKQFF. DNA of the CDR3: TGCGCCAGCAGCCTAGAGGGAGTTTCCCCCAAGCAGTTCTTC.

The V gene is TRBV20-1, the J gene TRBJ2-1, with 8 bases lining up with TRBD2. The V and J ends lost 0 bases and 3 bases, in that order; junction bases with no gene match: 4. The CDR3 runs 15 residues. Germline CDR1 reads DFQATT; CDR2 reads SNEGSKA (reference sequence). The CDR3 loop reads CSARDPGLDYNEQFF. The CDR3 coding sequence is TGCAGTGCTAGAGATCCGGGACTAGACTACAATGAGCAGTTCTTC.

The DNA of the CDR3 is TGCAGCGTCGTTCTAACCCGGGACAGGGGTCCCACAACCACAGATACGCAGTATTTT. It translates to CSVVLTRDRGPTTTDTQYF. The chain combines TRBV29-1 with TRBJ2-3, with 10 bases matching TRBD1. CDR1 is SQVTM and CDR2 is ANQGSEA in the germline V gene. The CDR3 spans 19 residues. After removal of 6 bases from V and 2 bases from J, the junction contained 20 bases not matched to a gene.

This clonotype occurred once. The chain couples TRBV11-2 to TRBJ2-1; unclear D gene. Germline V gene sequence: CDR1 SGHAT, CDR2 FQNNGV. There are 16 residues in the CDR3. The ends were cut back, 5 bases at V and 4 bases at J, with 18 bases in the middle. The CDR3 sequence: CASSPEWGSGYNEQFF. The CDR3 DNA reads as TGTGCCAGCAGCCCAGAATGGGGAAGTGGTTACAATGAGCAGTTCTTC.

The V and J genes are TRBV5-1 and TRBJ2-7; D is uncertain. Trimming pared 0 bases from V and 4 bases from J, leaving 14 bases between. The germline CDR1 and CDR2 sequences are SGHRS and YFSETQ. The CDR3 loop spans 15 amino acids. The CDR3 region is CASSLDGDPEYEQYF. In nucleotides, the CDR3 is TGCGCCAGCAGCTTGGATGGAGATCCCGAATACGAGCAGTACTTC.

The CDR3 sequence: CSARDPEVGAGELFF. In DNA form, the CDR3 reads TGCAGTGCTAGAGATCCCGAAGTAGGGGCCGGGGAGCTGTTTTTT. The chain carries TRBV20-1 and TRBJ2-2; D is perhaps TRBD1 (5 bases). The length of the CDR3 is 15 residues. The germline V gene has CDR1 DFQATT and CDR2 SNEGSKA (reference sequence). The V end was cut by 0 bases, the J end by 6 bases, with 14 bases between.

V gene TRBV20-1 combines with J gene TRBJ1-2; 7 bases line up with TRBD1. V was pared by 4 bases and J by 2 bases, with 7 bases of the junction left unmatched. Germline CDR1 is DFQATT and CDR2 is SNEGSKA (reference sequence). The CDR3 is 14 residues long. As DNA, the CDR3 is TGCAGTGCTAACCTCCCGGGACAGAACTATGGCTACACCTTC. Its translation is CSANLPGQNYGYTF.

This chain links TRBV5-6 with TRBJ2-7; 8 nucleotides line up with TRBD2. CDR3 size: 16 residues. V was pared by 3 bases and J by 5 bases, with 13 bases of the junction left unmatched. Germline V lookup: CDR1 SGHDT, CDR2 YYEEEE. This CDR3 is CASSSLPRLANHEQYF. The CDR3 DNA reads as TGTGCCAGCAGCTCGCTTCCGAGACTAGCGAACCACGAGCAGTACTTC.

The sample holds a few counts of this clonotype. V and J are TRBV7-9 and TRBJ2-5; D might be TRBD2 (5 bases). Trimming shortened V by 5 bases and J by 4 bases, and 14 bases separated the two germline ends. CDR3 length equals 14 residues. CDR1 is SEHNR, CDR2 FQNEAQ, per germline (reference sequence). The CDR3 nucleotides read TGTGCCAGCAGCCCCGGGTCTCGGGGAGAGACCCAGTACTTC. Translating it yields CASSPGSRGETQYF. The whole variable domain, remainder taken from reference TRBV7-9 and TRBJ2-5, is DTGVSQNPRHKITKRGQNVTFRCDPISEHNRLYWYRQTLGQGPEFLTYFQNEAQLEKSRLLSDRFSAERPKGSFSTLEIQRTEQGDSAMYLCASSPGSRGETQYFGPGTRLLVL.

This clonotype has just a few counts. The chain has TRBV6-2 or TRBV6-3 and TRBJ2-1, with 9 bases fitting TRBD1. Germline V lookup: CDR1 MNHEY, CDR2 SVGEGT. The CDR3 is 15 amino acids. V shed 7 bases, J shed 2 bases, and the junction held 6 bases outside the gene matches. CDR3 loop: CASTAGTGTYNEQFF. The DNA of the CDR3 is TGTGCCAGCACCGCCGGGACAGGGACCTACAATGAGCAGTTCTTC.